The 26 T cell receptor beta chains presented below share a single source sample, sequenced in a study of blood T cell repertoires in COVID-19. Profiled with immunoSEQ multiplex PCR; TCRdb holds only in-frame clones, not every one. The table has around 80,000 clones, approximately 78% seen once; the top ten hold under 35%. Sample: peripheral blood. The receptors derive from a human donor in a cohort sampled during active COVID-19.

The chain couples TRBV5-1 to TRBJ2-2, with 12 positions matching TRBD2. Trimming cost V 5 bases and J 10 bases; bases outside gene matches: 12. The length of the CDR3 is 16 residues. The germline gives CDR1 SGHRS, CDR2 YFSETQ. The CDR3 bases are TGCGCCAGCAGTTCTCTAGCGGGGGGGCCTTCGGCGGAGCTGTTTTTT. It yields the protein CASSSLAGGPSAELFF.

CDR3 sequence reads: CASSQDLGTQYF. The CDR3 DNA follows: TGTGCCAGCAGCCAAGATCTAGGGACCCAGTACTTC. The V gene is TRBV3-1 (or the pseudogene TRBV3-2), the J gene TRBJ2-5, with unresolved D. V lost 0 bases, J lost 7 bases, and 6 bases lay in between. CDR1 is LGHDT and CDR2 is YNNKEL in the germline V gene (reference sequence). The CDR3 has 12 amino acids.

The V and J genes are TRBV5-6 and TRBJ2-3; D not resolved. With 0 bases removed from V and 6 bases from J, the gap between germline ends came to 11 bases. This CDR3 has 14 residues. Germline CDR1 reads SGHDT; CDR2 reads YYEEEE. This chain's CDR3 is CASSLAAERDTQYF. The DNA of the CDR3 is TGTGCCAGCAGCTTGGCCGCAGAGAGGGATACGCAGTATTTT.

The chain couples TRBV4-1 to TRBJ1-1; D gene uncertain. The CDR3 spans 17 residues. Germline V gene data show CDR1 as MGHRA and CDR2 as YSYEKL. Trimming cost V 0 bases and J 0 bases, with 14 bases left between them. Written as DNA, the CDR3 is TGCGCCAGCAGCCAAGAGGGCCTTCCCTCCTTGAACACTGAAGCTTTCTTT. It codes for CASSQEGLPSLNTEAFF.

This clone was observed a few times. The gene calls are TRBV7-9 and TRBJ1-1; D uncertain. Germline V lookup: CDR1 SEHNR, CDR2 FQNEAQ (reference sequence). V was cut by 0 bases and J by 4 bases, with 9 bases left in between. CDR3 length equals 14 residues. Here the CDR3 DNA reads TGTGCCAGCAGCTTAGCCACAGTGAGCACTGAAGCTTTCTTT. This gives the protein CASSLATVSTEAFF. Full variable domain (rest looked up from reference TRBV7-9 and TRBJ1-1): DTGVSQNPRHKITKRGQNVTFRCDPISEHNRLYWYRQTLGQGPEFLTYFQNEAQLEKSRLLSDRFSAERPKGSFSTLEIQRTEQGDSAMYLCASSLATVSTEAFFGQGTRLTVV.

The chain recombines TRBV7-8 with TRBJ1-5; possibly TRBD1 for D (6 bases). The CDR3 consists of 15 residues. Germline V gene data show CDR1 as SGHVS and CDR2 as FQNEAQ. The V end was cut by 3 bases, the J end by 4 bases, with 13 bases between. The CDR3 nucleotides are TGTGCCAGCAGCTTTGGCCAGGGGTGGAATCAGCCCCAGCATTTT. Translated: CASSFGQGWNQPQHF.

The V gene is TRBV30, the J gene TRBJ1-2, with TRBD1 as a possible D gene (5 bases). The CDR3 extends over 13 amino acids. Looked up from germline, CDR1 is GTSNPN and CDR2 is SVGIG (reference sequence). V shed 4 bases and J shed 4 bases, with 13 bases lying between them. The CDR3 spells CAWTQGIGYGYTF. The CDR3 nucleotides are TGTGCCTGGACGCAGGGTATCGGCTATGGCTACACCTTC.

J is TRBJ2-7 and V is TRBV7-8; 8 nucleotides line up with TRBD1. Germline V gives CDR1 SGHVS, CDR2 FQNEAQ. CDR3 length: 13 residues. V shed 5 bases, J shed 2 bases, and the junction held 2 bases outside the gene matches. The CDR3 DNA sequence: TGTGCCAGCAGCCTGGACAGGGCCTACGAGCAGTACTTC. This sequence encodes CASSLDRAYEQYF.

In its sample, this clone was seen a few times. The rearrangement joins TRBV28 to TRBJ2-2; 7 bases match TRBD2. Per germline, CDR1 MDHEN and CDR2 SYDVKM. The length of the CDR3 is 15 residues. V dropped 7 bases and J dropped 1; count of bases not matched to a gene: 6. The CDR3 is CASTWGGGNTGELFF. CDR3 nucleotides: TGTGCCAGCACCTGGGGCGGGGGGAACACCGGGGAGCTGTTTTTT.

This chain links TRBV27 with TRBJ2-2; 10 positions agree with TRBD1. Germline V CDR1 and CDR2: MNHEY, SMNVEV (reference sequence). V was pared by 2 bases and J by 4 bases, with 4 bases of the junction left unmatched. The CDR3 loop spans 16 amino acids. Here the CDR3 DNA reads TGTGCCAGCAGTTTACAGGACAGGGGGAGCACCGGGGAGCTGTTTTTT. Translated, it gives CASSLQDRGSTGELFF.

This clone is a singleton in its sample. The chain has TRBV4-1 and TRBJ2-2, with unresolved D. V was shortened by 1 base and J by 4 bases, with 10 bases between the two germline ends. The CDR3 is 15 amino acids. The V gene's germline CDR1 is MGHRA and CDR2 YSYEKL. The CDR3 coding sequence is TGCGCCAGCAGCCAAGCTGAACAGATCACCGGGGAGCTGTTTTTT. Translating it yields CASSQAEQITGELFF.

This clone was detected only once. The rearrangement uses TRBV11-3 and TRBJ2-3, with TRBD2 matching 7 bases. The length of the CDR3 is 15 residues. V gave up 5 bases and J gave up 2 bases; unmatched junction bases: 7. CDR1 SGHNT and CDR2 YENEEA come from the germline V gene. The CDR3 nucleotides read TGTGCCAGCAGCCCGGGAGCGGGGCCCACAGATACGCAGTATTTT. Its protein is CASSPGAGPTDTQYF.

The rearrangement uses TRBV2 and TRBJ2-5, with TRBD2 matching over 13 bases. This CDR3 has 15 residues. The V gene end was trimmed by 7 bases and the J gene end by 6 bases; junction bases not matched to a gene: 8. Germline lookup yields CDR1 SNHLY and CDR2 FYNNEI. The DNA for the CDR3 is TGTGCCAGCAAGGGAACTAGCGGGGGGGCACAGACCCAGTACTTC. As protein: CASKGTSGGAQTQYF.

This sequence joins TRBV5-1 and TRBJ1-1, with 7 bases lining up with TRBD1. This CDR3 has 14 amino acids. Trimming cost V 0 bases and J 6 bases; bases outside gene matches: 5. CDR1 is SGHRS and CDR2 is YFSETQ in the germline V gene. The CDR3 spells CASSLGGGRAEAFF. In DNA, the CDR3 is TGCGCCAGCAGCTTGGGAGGGGGCCGGGCTGAAGCTTTCTTT.

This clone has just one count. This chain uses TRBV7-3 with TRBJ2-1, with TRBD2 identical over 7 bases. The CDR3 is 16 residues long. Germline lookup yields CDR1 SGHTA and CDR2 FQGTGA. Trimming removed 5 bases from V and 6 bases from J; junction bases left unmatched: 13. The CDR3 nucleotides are TGTGCCAGCAGCCCTGCTCGGGCTAGCGGCCGCAATGAGCAGTTCTTC. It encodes CASSPARASGRNEQFF.

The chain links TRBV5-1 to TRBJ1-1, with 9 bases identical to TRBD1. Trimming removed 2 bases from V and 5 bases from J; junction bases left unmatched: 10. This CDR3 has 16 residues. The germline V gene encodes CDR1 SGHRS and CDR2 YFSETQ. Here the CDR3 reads CASSLALGQGRTEAFF. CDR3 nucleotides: TGCGCCAGCAGCTTAGCTCTGGGACAGGGTAGGACTGAAGCTTTCTTT.

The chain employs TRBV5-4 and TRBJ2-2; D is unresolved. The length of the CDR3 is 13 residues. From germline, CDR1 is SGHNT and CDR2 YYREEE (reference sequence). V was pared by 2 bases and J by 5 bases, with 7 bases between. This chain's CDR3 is CASSFPGTGELFF. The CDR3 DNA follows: TGTGCCAGCAGCTTCCCCGGGACCGGGGAGCTGTTTTTT.

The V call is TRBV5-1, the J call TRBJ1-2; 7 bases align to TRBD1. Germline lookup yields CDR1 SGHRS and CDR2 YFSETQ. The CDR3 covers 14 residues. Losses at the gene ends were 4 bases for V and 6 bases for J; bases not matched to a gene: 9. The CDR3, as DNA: TGCGCCAGCAGCCGGACAGACAGGGTAGATGGCTACACCTTC. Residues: CASSRTDRVDGYTF.

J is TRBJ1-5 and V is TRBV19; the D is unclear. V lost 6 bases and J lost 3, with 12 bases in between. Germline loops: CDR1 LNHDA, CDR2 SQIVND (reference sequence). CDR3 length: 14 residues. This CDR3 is CASRQDIINQPQHF. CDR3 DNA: TGTGCCAGTAGGCAAGACATCATCAATCAGCCCCAGCATTTT.

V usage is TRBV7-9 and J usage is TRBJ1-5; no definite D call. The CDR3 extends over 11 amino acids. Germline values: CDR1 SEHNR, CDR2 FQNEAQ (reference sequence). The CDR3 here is CAATGKQPQHF. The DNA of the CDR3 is TGTGCTGCGACCGGGAAACAGCCCCAGCATTTT.

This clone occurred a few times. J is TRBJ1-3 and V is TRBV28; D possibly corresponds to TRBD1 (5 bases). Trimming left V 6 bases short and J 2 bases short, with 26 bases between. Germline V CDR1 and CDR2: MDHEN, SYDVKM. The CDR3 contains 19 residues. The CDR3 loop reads CASRPWVGRARGTGNTIYF. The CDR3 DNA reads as TGTGCCAGCAGACCCTGGGTAGGCAGGGCTAGGGGTACTGGAAACACCATATATTTT.

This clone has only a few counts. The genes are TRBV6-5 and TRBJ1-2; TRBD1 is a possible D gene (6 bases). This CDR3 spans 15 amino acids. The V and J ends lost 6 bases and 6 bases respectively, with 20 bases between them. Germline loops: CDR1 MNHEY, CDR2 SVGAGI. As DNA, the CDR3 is TGTGCCAGCAGCTCGGTACAGGGACGGGTCGATGGCTACACCTTC. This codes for CASSSVQGRVDGYTF.

CDR3 in amino acids: CASSYRGEETQYF. Written as DNA, the CDR3 is TGTGCCAGCAGTTACCGGGGGGAAGAGACCCAGTACTTC. V is TRBV6-6 and J is TRBJ2-5; 7 bases agree with TRBD2. Germline CDR1 is MNHNY and CDR2 is SVGAGI (reference sequence). Trimming removed 2 bases from V and 3 bases from J; junction bases left unmatched: 0. The CDR3 loop spans 13 amino acids.

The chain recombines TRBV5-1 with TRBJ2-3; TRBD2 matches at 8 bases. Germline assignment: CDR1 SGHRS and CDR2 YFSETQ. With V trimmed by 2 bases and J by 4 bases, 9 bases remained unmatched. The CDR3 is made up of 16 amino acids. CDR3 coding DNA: TGCGCCAGCAGCTTTGGGACGGGGGGGCGGTCAGATACGCAGTATTTT. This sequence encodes CASSFGTGGRSDTQYF.

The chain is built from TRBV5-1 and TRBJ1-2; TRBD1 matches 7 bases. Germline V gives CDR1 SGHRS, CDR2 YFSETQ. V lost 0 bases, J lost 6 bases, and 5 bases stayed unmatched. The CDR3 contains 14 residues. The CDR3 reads CASSLGQGADGYTF. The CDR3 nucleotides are TGCGCCAGCAGCTTGGGACAGGGTGCCGATGGCTACACCTTC. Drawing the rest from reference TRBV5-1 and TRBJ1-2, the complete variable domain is KAGVTQTPRYLIKTRGQQVTLSCSPISGHRSVSWYQQTPGQGLQFLFEYFSETQRNKGNFPGRFSGRQFSNSRSEMNVSTLELGDSALYLCASSLGQGADGYTFGSGTRLTVV.

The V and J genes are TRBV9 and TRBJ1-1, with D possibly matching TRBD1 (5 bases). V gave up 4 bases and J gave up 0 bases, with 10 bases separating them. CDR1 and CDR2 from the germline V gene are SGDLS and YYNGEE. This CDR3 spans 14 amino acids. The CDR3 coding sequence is TGTGCCAGCAGCTCCGGACACATGAACACTGAAGCTTTCTTT. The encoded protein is CASSSGHMNTEAFF.